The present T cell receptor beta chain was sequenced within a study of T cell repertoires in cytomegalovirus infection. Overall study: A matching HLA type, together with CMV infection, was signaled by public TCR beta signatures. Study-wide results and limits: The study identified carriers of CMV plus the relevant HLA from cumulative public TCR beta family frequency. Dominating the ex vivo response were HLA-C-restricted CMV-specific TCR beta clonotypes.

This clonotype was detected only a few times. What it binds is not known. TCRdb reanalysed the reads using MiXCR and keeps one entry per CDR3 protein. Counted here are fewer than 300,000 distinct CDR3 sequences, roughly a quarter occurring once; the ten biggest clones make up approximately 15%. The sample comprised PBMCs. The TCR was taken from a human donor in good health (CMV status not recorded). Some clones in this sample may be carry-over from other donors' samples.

The CDR3 sequence: CASSIRGTYEQYF. The CDR3 DNA sequence: TGTGCCAGTAGTATCCGGGGCACCTACGAGCAGTACTTC. The chain has TRBV19 and TRBJ2-7; D may correspond to TRBD1 or TRBD2 (5 bases each). CDR1 LNHDA and CDR2 SQIVND come from the germline V gene (reference sequence). V gave up 3 bases and J gave up 2 bases, with 8 bases separating them. This CDR3 has 13 residues.